This T cell receptor (beta chain) comes out of a study of response to subunit inactivated influenza vaccine. Findings and caveats of the study: With each seasonal influenza vaccination, the authors suggested, few new T cells are recruited.

Via MiXCR, TCRdb re-called the RT-PCR reads, giving one row per CDR3 protein. Among over 650,000 distinct CDR3 sequences, around a sixth were seen once, and the ten largest hold about a tenth. Germline V gene data show CDR1 as MNHNS and CDR2 as SASEGT. CDR3 length: 15 residues. J was trimmed by 2 bases and V by 6 bases; bases with no gene match: 9. This clonotype has ten or more counts. Antigen: not known. V usage is TRBV6-1 and J usage is TRBJ2-7, with 8 bases identical to TRBD1. The sequences come from PBMCs from blood, collected more than 4 days after vaccination. This TCR derives from a man between 45 and 60 years old who received an inactivated influenza vaccine. The CDR3 region is CASRMPGTGAYEQYF. The CDR3 bases are TGTGCCAGCAGAATGCCCGGGACAGGAGCCTACGAGCAGTACTTC.